The rows below give T cell receptor beta chains drawn from one sample of a study of cytomegalovirus exposure and HLA in healthy donors. Assay: immunoSEQ multiplex PCR; the TCRdb copy retains only in-frame clones and omits some. The data show around 300,000 clones, around 85% seen once. What was sequenced was PBMCs. The receptors were gathered from a young woman in good health and CMV-seronegative. CDR3s include the opening cysteine and the closing phenylalanine or tryptophan. Fields, in order: V gene, clone size, J gene, D gene, CDR3 protein, CDR3 DNA. D genes are given only for firm matches. Only part of the rows carry a size: once, few, many, or a class if the clone is expanded.

>TRBV30|-|TRBJ2-7|TRBD2
CAWSRTSGRGEQYF
TGTGCCTGGAGCCGGACTAGCGGGAGGGGAGAGCAGTACTTC
>TRBV27|-|TRBJ1-5|-
CASSWDTDQPQHF
TGTGCCAGCAGTTGGGACACCGATCAGCCCCAGCATTTT
>TRBV11-3|-|TRBJ2-7|-
CASSLPQGRREQYF
TGTGCCAGCAGCTTACCCCAGGGAAGAAGGGAGCAGTACTTC
>TRBV19|-|TRBJ2-2|-
CASSKGLNTGELFF
TGTGCCAGTAGTAAGGGACTGAACACCGGGGAGCTGTTTTTT
>TRBV9|-|TRBJ2-2|-
CASSVFQTGELFF
TGTGCCAGCAGCGTATTTCAAACCGGGGAGCTGTTTTTT
>TRBV7-9|-|TRBJ2-5|-
CASSRSETQYF
TGTGCCAGCAGCCGGTCAGAGACCCAGTACTTC
>TRBV9|-|TRBJ2-3|TRBD2
CASSPRGGAGAPQGTDTQYF
TGTGCCAGCAGCCCCCGCGGGGGAGCGGGAGCCCCACAGGGCACAGATACGCAGTATTTT
>TRBV6-5|-|TRBJ2-2|TRBD1
CASSSWGQIVNGELFF
TGTGCCAGCAGTTCATGGGGACAGATCGTGAACGGGGAGCTGTTTTTT
>TRBV7-9|-|TRBJ1-2|TRBD1
CASSFRQGAQIYGYTF
TGTGCCAGCAGCTTCCGACAGGGGGCTCAGATCTATGGCTACACCTTC
>TRBV11-3|-|TRBJ2-1|TRBD2
CASSRLRLAVYNEQFF
TGTGCCAGCAGCCGACTCCGACTAGCGGTGTACAATGAGCAGTTCTTC
>TRBV4-1|-|TRBJ1-2|-
CASSQRSGVWDDYGYTF
TGCGCCAGCAGCCAGCGGTCAGGGGTATGGGATGACTATGGCTACACCTTC
>TRBV2|-|TRBJ2-5|TRBD2
CASLGLAVYQETQYF
TGTGCCAGCCTGGGACTAGCGGTTTACCAAGAGACCCAGTACTTC
>TRBV19|-|TRBJ1-1|TRBD1
CASSTADRGEAFF
TGTGCCAGTAGTACGGCCGACAGGGGAGAAGCTTTCTTT
>TRBV7-6|-|TRBJ1-2|-
CASSLVVGATGGYTF
TGTGCCAGCAGCTTAGTGGTGGGGGCGACGGGTGGCTACACCTTC
>TRBV5-4|-|TRBJ2-1|-
CASSLATLSFHNEQFF
TGTGCCAGCAGCTTGGCGACACTTTCTTTCCACAATGAGCAGTTCTTC
>TRBV7-8|-|TRBJ2-3|-
CASSSQWGRGADTQYF
TGTGCCAGCAGTTCCCAGTGGGGCAGGGGTGCAGATACGCAGTATTTT
>TRBV5-6|-|TRBJ2-3|-
CASSLLAGGDTQYF
TGTGCCAGCAGCTTGCTCGCGGGTGGGGATACGCAGTATTTT
>TRBV27|-|TRBJ1-1|-
CASSPSGGLNTEAFF
TGTGCCAGCAGTCCCAGCGGGGGCTTGAACACTGAAGCTTTCTTT
>TRBV19|once|TRBJ2-6|-
CASRPTARSGANVLTF
TGTGCCAGTAGACCGACAGCCCGTTCTGGGGCCAACGTCCTGACTTTC
>TRBV28|-|TRBJ1-6|TRBD1
CASMSATGTGVRSYSPLHF
TGTGCCAGCATGTCGGCTACCGGGACAGGGGTCCGTAGTTACTCACCCCTCCACTTT
>TRBV16|once|TRBJ2-1|TRBD1
CASSPESGTGSNEQFF
TGTGCCAGCAGCCCGGAATCCGGGACAGGGAGCAATGAGCAGTTCTTC
>TRBV21-1|-|TRBJ2-5|-
CASSNRTSSTAGTQYF
TGTGCCAGCAGCAACCGGACTAGCTCAACCGCAGGGACCCAGTACTTC
>TRBV5-1|few|TRBJ1-3|-
CASSSSLSSGNTIYF
TGCGCCAGCAGCTCCTCACTTAGCTCTGGAAACACCATATATTTT
>TRBV5-1|-|TRBJ2-1|TRBD1
CASSHPDRNSEQFF
TGCGCCAGCAGCCATCCGGACAGGAATAGTGAGCAGTTCTTC
>TRBV4-1|-|TRBJ2-5|TRBD2
CASSPLAGTGGGQTQYF
TGCGCCAGCAGCCCACTAGCGGGTACTGGAGGGGGGCAGACCCAGTACTTC
>TRBV25-1|-|TRBJ2-5|-
CASSDPGKETQYF
TGTGCCAGCAGTGACCCGGGGAAAGAGACCCAGTACTTC
>TRBV5-1|-|TRBJ1-3|-
CASSIDSPGNTIYF
TGCGCCAGCAGCATCGACAGTCCTGGAAACACCATATATTTT
>TRBV18|-|TRBJ2-1|TRBD2
CASSRTRINNEQFF
TGTGCCAGCTCACGGACTAGGATAAACAATGAGCAGTTCTTC
>TRBV12-2|-|TRBJ2-7|-
CASRSPSGTGSSYEQYF
TGTGCAAGTCGCTCTCCTTCCGGGACAGGGAGCTCCTACGAGCAGTACTTC
>TRBV5-1|-|TRBJ2-3|TRBD2
CASSLDVAGVVAPDTQYF
TGCGCCAGCAGCTTGGATGTAGCGGGAGTGGTAGCTCCAGATACGCAGTATTTT
>TRBV6-4|-|TRBJ1-2|TRBD1
CASSDQQGGDYGYTF
TGTGCCAGCAGTGACCAACAGGGGGGTGACTATGGCTACACCTTC
>TRBV7-2|-|TRBJ2-1|-
CASSLVGGGYNEQFF
TGTGCCAGCAGCCTGGTAGGGGGGGGATACAATGAGCAGTTCTTC
>TRBV6-5|-|TRBJ1-3|-
CASSYSRTAVDTIYF
TGTGCCAGCAGTTACTCGAGGACAGCTGTTGACACCATATATTTT
>TRBV13|-|TRBJ2-7|TRBD1
CASSSLGQGNEQYF
TGTGCCAGCAGCTCCCTTGGACAGGGCAACGAGCAGTACTTC
>TRBV15|-|TRBJ1-5|-
CATSRDRNNQPQHF
TGTGCCACCAGCAGAGACAGGAACAATCAGCCCCAGCATTTT
>TRBV7-6|-|TRBJ1-2|-
CASSLARFGRADYGYTF
TGTGCCAGCAGCTTAGCGAGGTTTGGCAGGGCGGATTATGGCTACACCTTC
>TRBV30|-|TRBJ2-7|-
CAWRRDSYEQYF
TGTGCCTGGAGGCGGGACAGCTACGAGCAGTACTTC
>TRBV9|-|TRBJ2-3|-
CASSGGENTDTQYF
TGTGCCAGCAGCGGCGGGGAAAACACAGATACGCAGTATTTT
>TRBV29-1|-|TRBJ1-1|-
CSVVRQGNTEAFF
TGCAGCGTTGTCCGGCAGGGGAACACTGAAGCTTTCTTT
>TRBV4-1|-|TRBJ2-7|TRBD2
CASSQGLAGSYEQYF
TGCGCCAGCAGCCAAGGACTAGCGGGCTCCTACGAGCAGTACTTC
>TRBV29-1|-|TRBJ1-2|-
CSVADRGGDGYTF
TGCAGCGTTGCCGACCGGGGAGGTGATGGCTACACCTTC
>TRBV5-4|-|TRBJ2-7|-
CASSLSGYEQYF
TGTGCCAGCAGCTTGTCGGGTTACGAGCAGTACTTC
>TRBV4-1|-|TRBJ2-7|-
CASSQVQGPLRYEQYF
TGCGCCAGCAGCCAAGTTCAGGGGCCACTCCGGTACGAGCAGTACTTC
>TRBV6-5|-|TRBJ1-1|-
CASSRDNTEAFF
TGTGCCAGCAGCCGGGACAATACTGAAGCTTTCTTT
>TRBV5-6|-|TRBJ2-7|TRBD2
CASSPGLGLYEQYF
TGTGCCAGCAGCCCGGGACTAGGTCTCTACGAGCAGTACTTC
>TRBV6-1|-|TRBJ2-7|-
CASSVGLARAEQYF
TGTGCCAGCAGTGTGGGACTGGCTAGGGCCGAGCAGTACTTC
>TRBV30|-|TRBJ2-1|TRBD2
CAWSGGSGYNEQFF
TGTGCCTGGAGTGGCGGGAGCGGCTACAATGAGCAGTTCTTC
>TRBV4-3|-|TRBJ2-7|-
CASSQETRGYEQYF
TGCGCCAGCAGCCAAGAAACCAGGGGCTACGAGCAGTACTTC
>TRBV9|-|TRBJ1-2|-
CASSVEATAAYGYTF
TGTGCCAGCAGCGTAGAGGCGACAGCCGCGTATGGCTACACCTTC
>TRBV25-1|-|TRBJ2-7|-
CASSGDFYEQYF
TGTGCCAGCAGTGGTGACTTCTACGAGCAGTACTTC
>TRBV6-4|-|TRBJ1-1|TRBD1
CASRNRGGNTEAFF
TGTGCCAGCAGAAACAGGGGGGGAAACACTGAAGCTTTCTTT
>TRBV30|-|TRBJ1-5|-
CAWSLRGNQPQHF
TGTGCCTGGAGTCTTAGAGGGAATCAGCCCCAGCATTTT
>TRBV29-1|-|TRBJ1-6|TRBD1
CSPWDRGSPFHF
TGCAGCCCGTGGGACAGAGGGTCCCCCTTCCACTTT
>TRBV30|-|TRBJ2-3|TRBD2
CAWSVAGGTDTQYF
TGTGCCTGGAGTGTAGCGGGAGGGACTGATACGCAGTATTTT
>TRBV14|-|TRBJ1-4|TRBD1
CASSPPGTGESRTNEKLFF
TGTGCCAGCAGCCCTCCCGGGACAGGGGAATCAAGAACTAATGAAAAACTGTTTTTT
>TRBV29-1|-|TRBJ2-4|TRBD2
CSVLAGGRDIQYF
TGCAGCGTTCTAGCGGGGGGGCGGGACATTCAGTACTTC